Below, 12 T cell receptor beta chains from the same sample are listed, as sequenced in a study of Graves' ophthalmopathy and Graves' hyperthyroidism. Amplified TCR beta CDR3 regions were obtained using RNA transcripts as template. HTBI-primed RT-PCR formed the first round, and a multiplex PCR formed the second. TCRdb analysed the multiplex PCR reads with MiXCR anew, one entry per CDR3 protein. The sample lists about 550,000 distinct CDR3 sequences, under 40% occurring once. Material: peripheral blood or thyroid tissue (not recorded which). The receptors come from an adult man with Graves' hyperthyroidism.

In its sample, this clonotype was seen many times. The genes are TRBV5-1 and TRBJ1-1; D might be TRBD1 (5 bases). Germline V gives CDR1 SGHRS, CDR2 YFSETQ. Trimming took 3 bases from V and 7 from J, leaving 10 bases between them. CDR3 length: 12 amino acids. The CDR3 spells CASSSDRFEAFF. Written as DNA, the CDR3 is TGCGCCAGCAGCTCCGACAGATTTGAAGCTTTCTTT.

This chain connects TRBV20-1 to TRBJ1-1; D is uncertain. Between the trimmed V and J ends, which lost 0 bases and 4 bases, there was a span of 18 bases. The CDR3 consists of 16 residues. Germline-derived CDR1 and CDR2 are DFQATT and SNEGSKA (reference sequence). The chain's CDR3 is CSARDPTVSPGTEAFF. CDR3 bases: TGCAGTGCTAGAGATCCTACTGTGAGTCCGGGCACTGAAGCTTTCTTT.

This clonotype was counted only a few times. The V call is TRBV10-3, the J call TRBJ2-7, with D tentatively TRBD2 (5 bases). V lost 0 bases and J 0 bases, leaving 6 bases between the germline ends. The CDR3 extends over 14 amino acids. Looked up from germline, CDR1 is ENHRY and CDR2 is SYGVKD. The CDR3 is CAISESGSSYEQYF. The CDR3 bases are TGTGCCATCAGTGAGTCGGGGAGCTCCTACGAGCAGTACTTC.

This clonotype was counted ten times or more. This chain links TRBV6-1 with TRBJ1-2; the D gene is possibly TRBD1 (5 bases). The CDR3 consists of 16 residues. Germline-derived CDR1 and CDR2 are MNHNS and SASEGT. The V end was cut by 0 bases, the J end by 0 bases, with 11 bases between. The CDR3 loop reads CASSEALGRANYGYTF. In nucleotides, the CDR3 is TGTGCCAGCAGTGAAGCATTAGGCAGGGCTAACTATGGCTACACCTTC.

The chain carries TRBV2 and TRBJ1-5; no firm D call. The CDR3 extends over 14 amino acids. The V end was cut by 3 bases, the J end by 7 bases, with 13 bases between. From germline, CDR1 is SNHLY and CDR2 FYNNEI. The DNA for the CDR3 is TGTGCCAGCAGTGATGTCTGGGGAGGCCAGCCCCAGCATTTT. Its protein is CASSDVWGGQPQHF.

The chain recombines TRBV30 with TRBJ2-7; 7 nucleotides agree with TRBD1. The CDR3 has 10 amino acids. Germline CDR1 GTSNPN, CDR2 SVGIG (reference sequence). The junction had 5 bases not matched to a gene; V was cut back by 3 bases and J by 12 bases. The CDR3: CAWRTGSVYF. DNA of the CDR3: TGTGCCTGGAGGACAGGGAGTGTGTACTTC.

This clonotype was seen a few times. The chain combines TRBV19 with TRBJ2-2; 7 bases fit TRBD2. J gave up 0 bases and V 7 bases, and 20 bases lay outside the gene matches. The CDR3 runs to 20 residues. Per the germline V gene, CDR1 is LNHDA and CDR2 is SQIVND (reference sequence). CDR3 in DNA: TGTGCCAGTACCCCGAGCGGGACCCAAAACCGACCCCCGAACACCGGGGAGCTGTTTTTT. It yields the protein CASTPSGTQNRPPNTGELFF.

The chain uses TRBV6-9 and TRBJ1-4; 9 bases line up with TRBD1. The CDR3 loop spans 16 amino acids. After removal of 5 bases from V and 2 bases from J, the junction contained 6 bases not matched to a gene. Germline CDR1 MNHGY, CDR2 SVAAGI. In nucleotides, the CDR3 is TGTGCCAGCAGTGCCGGACAGGGGTGGACTAATGAAAAACTGTTTTTT. Its protein product is CASSAGQGWTNEKLFF.

This clonotype was recorded many times. The rearrangement joins TRBV12-3 or TRBV12-4 to TRBJ1-1, with D possibly being TRBD1 (6 bases). Trimming removed 7 bases at V and 1 base at J, with 7 bases between. The CDR3 runs to 12 residues. CDR3 DNA sequence: TGTGCCAGCAAGACAGGGAACACTGAAGCTTTCTTT. The encoded protein is CASKTGNTEAFF.

This clonotype was detected ten times or more. V and J are TRBV5-1 and TRBJ1-1; the match to TRBD1 covers 8 bases. CDR3 length equals 15 residues. The germline V gene encodes CDR1 SGHRS and CDR2 YFSETQ. Germline trimming cut 0 bases from V and 5 bases from J; bases unmatched to any gene: 6. The CDR3 sequence: CASSLAGGARTEAFF. In nucleotides, the CDR3 is TGCGCCAGCAGCTTGGCAGGGGGCGCGAGAACTGAAGCTTTCTTT.

The sample holds one count of this clonotype. A much more abundant neighbour one base away suggests this may be a read error. The rearrangement uses TRBV12-3 or TRBV12-4 and TRBJ2-2; possibly TRBD2 for D (5 bases). There are 14 residues in the CDR3. CDR3 sequence: CASSLGPWTGVLFF. In nucleotides, the CDR3 is TGTGCCAGCAGTTTAGGTCCATGGACCGGGGTGCTGTTTTTT.

This clonotype has only a few counts. The V gene is TRBV3-1, the J gene TRBJ1-1, with 9 positions matching TRBD1. Trimming at V came to 0 bases and at J to 9 bases, leaving 5 bases not matched to a gene. CDR1 and CDR2 (germline): LGHDT, YNNKEL (reference sequence). The CDR3 spans 14 residues. The DNA of the CDR3 is TGTGCCAGCAGCCAAGAATGGACAGGGGAAAAAGCTTTCTTT. Protein sequence: CASSQEWTGEKAFF.